Presented here are 8 T cell receptor beta chains from one specimen sequenced in a study of cytomegalovirus exposure and HLA in healthy donors. 60 Vbeta and 13 Jbeta primers were used in PCR. Method: immunoSEQ multiplex PCR; TCRdb's copy keeps in-frame clones and lacks some. The table shows approximately 130,000 clones, with 60% to 80% occurring only once. The sequencing input was PBMCs. Receptors were obtained from an older woman in good health and CMV-seropositive.

The V call is TRBV5-1, the J call TRBJ2-5; D possibly corresponds to TRBD1 (6 bases). V lost 1 base and J lost 1, with 11 bases in between. CDR1 is SGHRS, CDR2 YFSETQ, per germline. The CDR3 extends over 15 amino acids. The CDR3 here is CASSLTGLPQETQYF. In DNA, the CDR3 is TGCGCCAGCAGCTTGACAGGGCTGCCCCAAGAGACCCAGTACTTC.

V is TRBV11-1 and J is TRBJ1-1, with D tentatively TRBD1 (5 bases). The length of the CDR3 is 12 residues. V was pared by 8 bases and J by 1 base, with 8 bases between. Germline V gene data show CDR1 as SGHAT and CDR2 as FQDESV (reference sequence). CDR3 DNA: TGTGCCAGCGGCAGGGAGAACACTGAAGCTTTCTTT. It yields the protein CASGRENTEAFF.

The chain couples TRBV11-2 to TRBJ1-4; D uncertain. The CDR3 runs 14 residues. Germline CDR1 and CDR2: SGHAT and FQNNGV. The germline V and J ends were trimmed by 1 base and 0 bases, with 3 bases remaining between them. The CDR3 loop is CASSLGTTNEKLFF. The CDR3 DNA reads TGTGCCAGCAGCTTAGGTACAACTAATGAAAAACTGTTTTTT.

The chain couples TRBV18 to TRBJ1-5, with TRBD1 matching 10 bases. The J segment lost 7 bases and the V segment lost 4 bases, leaving 4 bases of the junction unmatched. Germline V lookup: CDR1 KGHSH, CDR2 LQKENI. The CDR3 runs to 14 residues. The CDR3: CASSRQGAGQPQHF. The CDR3 DNA follows: TGTGCCAGCTCACGACAGGGGGCTGGGCAGCCCCAGCATTTT.

Notes on this clone: One junction end does not reproduce the germline sequence, and a read error may be involved. CDR3 coding DNA: TGCGCCAGCAGCCCGGGCTCGGACTATGGCCACACCTTC. This codes for CASSPGSDYGHTF. The chain uses TRBV5-1 and TRBJ1-2; D is undetermined. CDR1 and CDR2 from the germline V gene are SGHRS and YFSETQ. There are 13 residues in the CDR3.

This clone was picked up a small number of times. The junction departs from germline at one end; a sequencing error may be responsible. V usage is TRBV6-5 and J usage is TRBJ2-7; TRBD1 matches at 8 bases. This CDR3 spans 13 amino acids. Germline CDR1 and CDR2: MNHEY and SVGAGI. The CDR3 reads CASIDGQGYAQYF. CDR3 in DNA: TGTGCCAGCATCGACGGACAGGGCTACGCGCAGTACTTC.

This chain links TRBV2 with TRBJ1-5; 7 nucleotides match TRBD1. Germline V gives CDR1 SNHLY, CDR2 FYNNEI. J was trimmed by 2 bases and V by 6 bases; bases with no gene match: 4. The CDR3 sequence is 14 residues long. The DNA of the CDR3 is TGTGCCAGCAGCATAGGACAGGGCAATCAGCCCCAGCATTTT. Translation gives CASSIGQGNQPQHF.

This chain links TRBV7-2 with TRBJ2-7; D is unclear. The CDR3 runs 13 residues. The V end lost 2 bases, the J end lost 4 bases, and 9 bases lay between the germline ends. Germline values: CDR1 SGHTA, CDR2 FQGNSA. The CDR3 loop reads CASSLYGWYEQYF. CDR3 nucleotide sequence: TGTGCCAGCAGCTTATACGGGTGGTACGAGCAGTACTTC.